Listed here are 6 T cell receptor beta chains from one sample, sequenced in a study of breast tumors, draining lymph nodes, adjacent tissues. TCRdb used MiXCR to reprocess the multiplex PCR reads, holding one entry per CDR3 protein. Among 200,000 to 250,000 distinct CDR3 sequences listed, roughly a third were seen once. The lymph nodes were axillary draining lymph nodes from breast cancer patients. Sequenced input: axillary lymph node tissue. All receptors derive from a female donor with breast cancer. Some clones in this sample may be carry-over from other donors' samples.

Concerning this clonotype itself: A clone one base away is much larger, so this may be a read error. The rearrangement uses TRBV5-1 and TRBJ2-2; D tentatively reads TRBD1 or TRBD2 (6 bases each). V lost 2 bases and J lost 3, with 11 bases in between. CDR1 is SGHRS, CDR2 YFSETQ, per germline. This CDR3 contains 15 residues. CDR3 nucleotide sequence: TGCGCCAGCAGCTTCGGGGGCCCGGACACCGGGGAGCTGTTTTTT. This encodes CASSFGGPDTGELFF.

This clonotype was observed a few times. The J gene is TRBJ1-1, the V gene TRBV24-1, with 7 bases fitting TRBD1. The length of the CDR3 is 13 residues. The germline CDR1 and CDR2 sequences are KGHDR and SFDVKD. The CDR3 DNA reads as TGTGTCCCAACACCCGACAGGGCGACTGAAGCTTTCTTT. Protein: CVPTPDRATEAFF.

This clonotype was counted ten times or more. The V and J genes are TRBV29-1 and TRBJ2-5, with D unclear. Deletions cut 4 bases from V and 2 bases from J, with 2 bases between. This CDR3 has 10 residues. Germline values: CDR1 SQVTM, CDR2 ANQGSEA. CDR3 nucleotides: TGCAGCGTTGCACAAGAGACCCAGTACTTC. The encoded protein is CSVAQETQYF.

This clonotype has ten or more counts. V and J are TRBV20-1 and TRBJ2-3, with a weak D call TRBD2 (7 bases). Germline loops: CDR1 DFQATT, CDR2 SNEGSKA (reference sequence). The V and J ends lost 4 bases and 1 base respectively, with 18 bases between them. The CDR3 is 16 residues long. The CDR3 DNA reads TGCAGTGCTACTTCCGGGGGGCGAGTCGGCACAGATACGCAGTATTTT. As protein: CSATSGGRVGTDTQYF.

For this clonotype: This sequence may be a read error, since a much larger clone differs from it by one base. The V and J genes are TRBV6-5 and TRBJ1-5; TRBD1 might be the D (6 bases). Germline values: CDR1 MNHEY, CDR2 SVGAGI. CDR3 size: 14 residues. Trimming left V 5 bases short and J 6 bases short, with 14 bases between. The DNA for the CDR3 is TGTGCCAGCAGTCACATGGGGGCGAGTCAGCCCCAGCATTTT. Its translation is CASSHMGASQPQHF.

For the CDR3, the DNA is TGTGCCAGCCTAGGCAGGGAAGGCCATCAAGAGACCCAGTACTTC. It translates to CASLGREGHQETQYF. This chain connects TRBV7-2 to TRBJ2-5; a possible D gene is TRBD1 (5 bases). The length of the CDR3 is 15 residues. Germline assignment: CDR1 SGHTA and CDR2 FQGNSA. V lost 8 bases, J lost 2 bases, and 18 bases lay in between.